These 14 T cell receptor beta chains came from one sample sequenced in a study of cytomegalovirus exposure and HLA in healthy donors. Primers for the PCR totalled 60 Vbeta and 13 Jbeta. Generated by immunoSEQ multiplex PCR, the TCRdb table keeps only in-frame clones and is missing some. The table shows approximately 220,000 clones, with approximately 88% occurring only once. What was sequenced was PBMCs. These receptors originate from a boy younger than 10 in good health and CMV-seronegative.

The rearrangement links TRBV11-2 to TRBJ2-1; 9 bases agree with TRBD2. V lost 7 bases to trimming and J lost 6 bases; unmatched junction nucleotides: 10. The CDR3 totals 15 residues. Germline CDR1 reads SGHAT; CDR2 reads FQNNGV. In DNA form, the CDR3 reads TGTGCCAGCACCAAAGGTCGAGCGGGAGGCAATGAGCAGTTCTTC. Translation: CASTKGRAGGNEQFF.

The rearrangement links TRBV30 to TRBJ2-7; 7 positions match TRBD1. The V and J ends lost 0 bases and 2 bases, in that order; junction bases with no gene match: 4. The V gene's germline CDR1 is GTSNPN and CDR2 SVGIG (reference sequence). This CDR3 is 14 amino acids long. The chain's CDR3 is CAWSVLDRAYEQYF. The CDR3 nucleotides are TGTGCCTGGAGTGTTTTAGACAGGGCCTACGAGCAGTACTTC.

CDR3 DNA: TGTGCCAGCCTACTAGCGGGGGAAGAGACCCAGTACTTC. As protein: CASLLAGEETQYF. The V call is TRBV5-4, the J call TRBJ2-5; 11 bases align to TRBD2. Germline V gene lookup returns CDR1 SGHNT and CDR2 YYREEE (reference sequence). V gave up 7 bases and J gave up 3 bases; unmatched junction bases: 2. The CDR3 length is 13 residues.

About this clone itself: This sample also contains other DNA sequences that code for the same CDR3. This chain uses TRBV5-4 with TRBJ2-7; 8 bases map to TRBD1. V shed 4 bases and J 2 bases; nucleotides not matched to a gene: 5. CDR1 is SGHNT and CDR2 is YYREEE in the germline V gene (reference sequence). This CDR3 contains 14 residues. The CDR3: CASSQGQDPYEQYF. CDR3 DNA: TGTGCCAGCAGCCAGGGACAGGATCCCTACGAGCAGTACTTC.

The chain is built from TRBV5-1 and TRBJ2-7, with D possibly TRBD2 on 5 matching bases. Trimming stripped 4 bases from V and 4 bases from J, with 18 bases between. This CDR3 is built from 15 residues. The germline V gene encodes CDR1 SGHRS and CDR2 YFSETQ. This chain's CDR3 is CASSLDVGGPYEQYF. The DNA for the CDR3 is TGCGCCAGCAGCCTAGACGTTGGCGGGCCTTACGAGCAGTACTTC.

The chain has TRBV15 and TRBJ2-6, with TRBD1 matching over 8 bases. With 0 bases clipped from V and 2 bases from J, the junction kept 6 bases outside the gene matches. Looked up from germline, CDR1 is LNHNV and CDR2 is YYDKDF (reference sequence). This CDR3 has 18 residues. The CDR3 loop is CATSREPRGLAGANVLTF. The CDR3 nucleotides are TGTGCCACCAGCAGAGAACCCAGGGGGCTGGCTGGGGCCAACGTCCTGACTTTC.

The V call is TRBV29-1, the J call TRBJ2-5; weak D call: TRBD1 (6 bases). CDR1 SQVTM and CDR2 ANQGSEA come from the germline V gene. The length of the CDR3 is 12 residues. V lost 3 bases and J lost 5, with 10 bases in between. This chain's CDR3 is CSVDRRGETQYF. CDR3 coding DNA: TGCAGCGTTGACCGTAGGGGGGAGACCCAGTACTTC.

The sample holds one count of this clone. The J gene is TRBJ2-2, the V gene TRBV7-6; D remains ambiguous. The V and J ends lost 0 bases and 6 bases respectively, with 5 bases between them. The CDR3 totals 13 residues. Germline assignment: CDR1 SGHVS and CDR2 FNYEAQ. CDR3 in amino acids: CASSLAESGELFF. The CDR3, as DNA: TGTGCCAGCAGCTTAGCTGAGTCCGGGGAGCTGTTTTTT. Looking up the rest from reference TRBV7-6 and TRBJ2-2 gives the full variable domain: GAGVSQSPRYKVTKRGQDVALRCDPISGHVSLYWYRQALGQGPEFLTYFNYEAQQDKSGLPNDRFSAERPEGSISTLTIQRTEQRDSAMYRCASSLAESGELFFGEGSRLTVL.

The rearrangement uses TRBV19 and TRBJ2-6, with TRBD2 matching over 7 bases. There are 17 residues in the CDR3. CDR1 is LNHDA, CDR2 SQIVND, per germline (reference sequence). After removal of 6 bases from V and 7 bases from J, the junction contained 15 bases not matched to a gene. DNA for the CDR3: TGTGCCAGTAGAGGGGAGGCGGCGGGAGTAGGTGCCAACGTCCTGACTTTC. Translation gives CASRGEAAGVGANVLTF.

CDR3 protein: CASSFGQGDNSPLHF. CDR3 bases: TGTGCCAGCAGCTTCGGACAGGGTGATAATTCACCCCTCCACTTT. The chain has TRBV9 and TRBJ1-6, with 8 bases fitting TRBD1. This CDR3 is 15 amino acids long. The trim removed 4 bases at V and 5 bases at J, leaving 5 bases unmatched. Germline CDR1 SGDLS, CDR2 YYNGEE.

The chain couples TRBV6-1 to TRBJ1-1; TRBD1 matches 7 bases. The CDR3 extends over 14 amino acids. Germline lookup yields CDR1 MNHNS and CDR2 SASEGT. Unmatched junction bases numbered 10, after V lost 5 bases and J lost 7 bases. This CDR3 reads CASSLTGVDIEAFF. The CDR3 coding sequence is TGTGCCAGCAGTCTTACAGGGGTGGACATTGAAGCTTTCTTT.

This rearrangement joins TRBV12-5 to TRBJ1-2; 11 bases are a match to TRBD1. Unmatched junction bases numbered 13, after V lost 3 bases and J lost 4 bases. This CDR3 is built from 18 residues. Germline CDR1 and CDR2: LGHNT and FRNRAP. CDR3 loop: CASGFQGQGAVVGYGYTF. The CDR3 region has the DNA TGTGCTAGTGGTTTCCAAGGACAGGGGGCCGTTGTTGGCTATGGCTACACCTTC.

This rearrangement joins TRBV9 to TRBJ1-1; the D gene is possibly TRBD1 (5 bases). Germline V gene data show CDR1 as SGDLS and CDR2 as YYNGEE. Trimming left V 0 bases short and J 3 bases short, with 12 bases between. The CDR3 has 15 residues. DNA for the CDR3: TGTGCCAGCAGCGTAGGTGGGGGGAGGTACACTGAAGCTTTCTTT. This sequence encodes CASSVGGGRYTEAFF. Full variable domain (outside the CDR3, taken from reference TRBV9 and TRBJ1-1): DSGVTQTPKHLITATGQRVTLRCSPRSGDLSVYWYQQSLDQGLQFLIQYYNGEERAKGNILERFSAQQFPDLHSELNLSSLELGDSALYFCASSVGGGRYTEAFFGQGTRLTVV.

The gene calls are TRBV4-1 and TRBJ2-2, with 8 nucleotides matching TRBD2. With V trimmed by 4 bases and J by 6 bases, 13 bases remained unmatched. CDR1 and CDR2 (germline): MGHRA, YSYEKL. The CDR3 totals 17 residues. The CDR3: CASSPKPGLGYAGELFF. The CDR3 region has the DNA TGCGCCAGCAGCCCAAAGCCGGGACTAGGTTACGCCGGGGAGCTGTTTTTT.